This T cell receptor beta chain was captured in a study of cytomegalovirus exposure and HLA in healthy donors. Healthy people donating bone marrow made up the donors. Germline loops: CDR1 MGHRA, CDR2 YSYEKL. The V gene lost 1 base and the J gene lost 5 bases, with 12 bases spanning the gap. The CDR3 is 15 residues long. The PCR used 60 Vbeta and 13 Jbeta primers. Sequencing was performed with immunoSEQ multiplex PCR; in TCRdb, only in-frame clones are kept and a portion is missing. The sample lists around 150,000 clones, around 83% seen once, with around 9% in the top ten. For this clone: No antigen is known for it.

Notes on the study in general: Reported findings show TCR beta sequences accurately forecast HLA-A and HLA-B alleles in most subjects. What a later analysis showed was that several of the most significant clusters appeared linked to common viral pathogens.

The sample was PBMCs. The chain links TRBV4-1 to TRBJ1-5, with D possibly being TRBD1 (5 bases). This clonotype was sampled from a male donor in good health and CMV-seropositive. The chain's CDR3 is CASSQVGGTDQPQHF. The DNA for the CDR3 is TGCGCCAGCAGCCAAGTAGGAGGGACGGATCAGCCCCAGCATTTT.